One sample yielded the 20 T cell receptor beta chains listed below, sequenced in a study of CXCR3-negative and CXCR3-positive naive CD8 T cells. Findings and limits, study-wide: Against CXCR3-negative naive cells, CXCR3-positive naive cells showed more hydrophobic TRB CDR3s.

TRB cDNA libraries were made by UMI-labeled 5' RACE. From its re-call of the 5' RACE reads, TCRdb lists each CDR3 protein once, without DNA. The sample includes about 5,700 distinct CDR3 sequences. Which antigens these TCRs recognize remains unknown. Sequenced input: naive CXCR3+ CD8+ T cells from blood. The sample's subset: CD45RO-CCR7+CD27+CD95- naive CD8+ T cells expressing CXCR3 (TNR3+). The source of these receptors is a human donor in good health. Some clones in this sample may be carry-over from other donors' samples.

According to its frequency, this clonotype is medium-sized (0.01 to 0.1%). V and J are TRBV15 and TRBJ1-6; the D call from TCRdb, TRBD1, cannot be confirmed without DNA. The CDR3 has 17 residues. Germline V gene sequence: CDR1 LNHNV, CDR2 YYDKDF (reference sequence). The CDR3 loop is CATSRTKSGTGSSPLHF.

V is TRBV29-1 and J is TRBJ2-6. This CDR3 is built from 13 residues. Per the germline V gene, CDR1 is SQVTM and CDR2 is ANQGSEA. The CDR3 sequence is CSVVSSGANVLTF.

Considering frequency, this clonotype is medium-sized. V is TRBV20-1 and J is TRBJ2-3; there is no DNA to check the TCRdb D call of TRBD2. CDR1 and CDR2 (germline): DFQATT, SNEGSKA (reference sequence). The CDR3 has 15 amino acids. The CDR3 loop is CSARSGTSPTDTQYF.

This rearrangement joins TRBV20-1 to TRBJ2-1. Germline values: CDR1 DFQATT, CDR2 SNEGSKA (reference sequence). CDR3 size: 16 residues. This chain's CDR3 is CSARDRKTLSYNEQFF.

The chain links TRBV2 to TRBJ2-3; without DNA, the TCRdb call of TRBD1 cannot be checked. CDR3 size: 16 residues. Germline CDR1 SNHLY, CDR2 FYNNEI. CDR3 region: CASSAADRPGTDTQYF. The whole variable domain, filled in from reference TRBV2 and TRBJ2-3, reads EPEVTQTPSHQVTQMGQEVILRCVPISNHLYFYWYRQILGQKVEFLVSFYNNEISEKSEIFDDQFSVERPDGSNFTLKIRSTKLEDSAMYFCASSAADRPGTDTQYFGPGTRLTVL.

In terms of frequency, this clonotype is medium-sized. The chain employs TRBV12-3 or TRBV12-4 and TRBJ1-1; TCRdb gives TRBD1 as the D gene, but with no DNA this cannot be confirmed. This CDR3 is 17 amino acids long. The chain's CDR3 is CASSGPGANSPNTEAFF.

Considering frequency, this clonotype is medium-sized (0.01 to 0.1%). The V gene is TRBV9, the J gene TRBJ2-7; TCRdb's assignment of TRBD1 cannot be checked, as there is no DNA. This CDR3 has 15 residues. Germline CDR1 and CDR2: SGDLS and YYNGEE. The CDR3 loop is CASSGGTSGVYEQYF.

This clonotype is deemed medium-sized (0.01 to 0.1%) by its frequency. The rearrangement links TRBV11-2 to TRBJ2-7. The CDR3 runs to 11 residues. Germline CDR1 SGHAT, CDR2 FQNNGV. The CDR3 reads CASSSSYEQYF.

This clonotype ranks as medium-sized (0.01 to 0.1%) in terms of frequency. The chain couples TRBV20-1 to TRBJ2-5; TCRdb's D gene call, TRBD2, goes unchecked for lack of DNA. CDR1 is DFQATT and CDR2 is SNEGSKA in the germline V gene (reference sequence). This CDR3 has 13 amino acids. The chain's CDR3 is CSAAGRQAKTQYF.

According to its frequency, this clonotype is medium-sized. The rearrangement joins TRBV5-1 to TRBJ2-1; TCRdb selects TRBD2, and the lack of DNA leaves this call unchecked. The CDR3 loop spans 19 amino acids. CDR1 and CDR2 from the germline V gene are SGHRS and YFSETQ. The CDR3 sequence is CASSFGTSGSLTGLHEQFF. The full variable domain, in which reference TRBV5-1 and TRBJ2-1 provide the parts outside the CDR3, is KAGVTQTPRYLIKTRGQQVTLSCSPISGHRSVSWYQQTPGQGLQFLFEYFSETQRNKGNFPGRFSGRQFSNSRSEMNVSTLELGDSALYLCASSFGTSGSLTGLHEQFFGPGTRLTVL.

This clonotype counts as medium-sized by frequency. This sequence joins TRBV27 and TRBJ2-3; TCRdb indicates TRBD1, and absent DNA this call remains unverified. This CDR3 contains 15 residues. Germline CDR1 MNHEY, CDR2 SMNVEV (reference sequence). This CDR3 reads CASSPTTGRTDTQYF.

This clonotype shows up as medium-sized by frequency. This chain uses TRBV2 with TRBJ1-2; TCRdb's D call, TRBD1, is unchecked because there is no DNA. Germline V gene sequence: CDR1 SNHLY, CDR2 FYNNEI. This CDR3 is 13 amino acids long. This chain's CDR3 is CASIPMAGYGYTF.

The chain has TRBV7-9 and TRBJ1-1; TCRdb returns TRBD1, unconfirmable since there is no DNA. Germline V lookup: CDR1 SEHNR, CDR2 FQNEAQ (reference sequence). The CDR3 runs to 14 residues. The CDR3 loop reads CASSPRQGNTEAFF. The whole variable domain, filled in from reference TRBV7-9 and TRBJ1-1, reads DTGVSQNPRHKITKRGQNVTFRCDPISEHNRLYWYRQTLGQGPEFLTYFQNEAQLEKSRLLSDRFSAERPKGSFSTLEIQRTEQGDSAMYLCASSPRQGNTEAFFGQGTRLTVV.

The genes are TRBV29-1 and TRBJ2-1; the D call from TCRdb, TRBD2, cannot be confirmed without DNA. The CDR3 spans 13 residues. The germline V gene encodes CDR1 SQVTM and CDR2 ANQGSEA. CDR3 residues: CSVGLADYNEQFF.

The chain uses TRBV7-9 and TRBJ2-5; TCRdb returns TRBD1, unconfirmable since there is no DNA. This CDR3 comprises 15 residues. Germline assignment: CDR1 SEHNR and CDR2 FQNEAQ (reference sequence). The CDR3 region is CASSFGTGITKTQYF.

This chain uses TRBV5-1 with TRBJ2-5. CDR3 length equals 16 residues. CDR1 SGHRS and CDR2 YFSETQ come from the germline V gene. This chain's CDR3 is CASSLGWGLEQETQYF.

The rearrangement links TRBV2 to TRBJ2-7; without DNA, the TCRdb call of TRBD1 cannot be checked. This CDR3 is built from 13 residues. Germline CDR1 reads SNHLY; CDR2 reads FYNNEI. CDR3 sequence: CAIPGQGMYEQYF.

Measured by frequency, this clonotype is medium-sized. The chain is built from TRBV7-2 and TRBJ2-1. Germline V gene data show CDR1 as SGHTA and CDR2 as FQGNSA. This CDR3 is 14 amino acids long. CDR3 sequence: CASSSGGRYNEQFF. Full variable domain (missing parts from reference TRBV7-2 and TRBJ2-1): GAGVSQSPSNKVTEKGKDVELRCDPISGHTALYWYRQSLGQGLEFLIYFQGNSAPDKSGLPSDRFSAERTGGSVSTLTIQRTQQEDSAVYLCASSSGGRYNEQFFGPGTRLTVL.

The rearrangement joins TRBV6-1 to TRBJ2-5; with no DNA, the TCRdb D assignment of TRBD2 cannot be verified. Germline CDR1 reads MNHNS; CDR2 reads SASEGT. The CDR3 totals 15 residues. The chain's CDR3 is CASSAEGLQQETQYF.

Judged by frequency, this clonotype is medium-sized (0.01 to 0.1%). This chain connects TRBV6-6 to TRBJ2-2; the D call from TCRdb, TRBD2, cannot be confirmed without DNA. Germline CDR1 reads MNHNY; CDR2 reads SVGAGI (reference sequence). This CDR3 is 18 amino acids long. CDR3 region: CASSYGLAGAKLTGELFF.